This T cell receptor (beta chain) was observed in a study of long-term antiretroviral therapy in people with HIV. V dropped 8 bases and J dropped 2 bases, with 13 bases sitting between them. CDR1 is MNHNS and CDR2 is SASEGT in the germline V gene. The CDR3 loop spans 13 amino acids. An immunoSEQ assay, version v3.0, was performed at survey level. Measured with immunoSEQ multiplex PCR; TCRdb has only the in-frame clones, and not every one. The data show tens of thousands of clones, 75% to 85% seen once. Remarks on this clone: The antigen remains unidentified.

Study observations and caveats: Investigators report no available data on ART adherence, viral resistance or therapy changes.

The genes are TRBV6-1 and TRBJ2-7; D may be TRBD2 (6 bases). This clonotype was obtained from a man in his late teens or twenties with HIV. Sequencing used unsorted PBMCs, obtained 0.1 years before starting antiretroviral therapy. CDR3 in amino acids: CASRVAETYEQYF. The DNA of the CDR3 is TGTGCCAGCCGGGTAGCGGAGACCTACGAGCAGTACTTC.